This TCR beta chain was obtained from a study of blood T cell repertoires in COVID-19. Two negative PCRs, clearance, or symptom resolution characterized the recovered Cohort 3 donors. TCRdb keeps only in-frame clones here, not all; method: immunoSEQ multiplex PCR. Of around 370,000 clones listed, approximately 90% are singletons. The V and J ends lost 0 bases and 8 bases, in that order; junction bases with no gene match: 6. The CDR3 consists of 15 residues. The germline gives CDR1 SGHRS, CDR2 YFSETQ. J is TRBJ1-2 and V is TRBV5-1; 11 bases are a match to TRBD1. The source material was PBMCs or T cells enriched from blood (not recorded which). The source of this sequence is a woman aged 18 to 35 who had recovered from COVID-19. For the CDR3, the DNA is TGCGCCAGCAGCTTGGACGGGACAGGGGGGCGAGGCTACACCTTC. It is translated as CASSLDGTGGRGYTF.